This T cell receptor beta chain was documented in a study of cytomegalovirus exposure and HLA in healthy donors. Whole-study results and caveats: A later analysis showed that HLA-associated TCR beta chains had undergone more clonal expansion than equally common others. By HLA locus, TCR association rates varied in a later analysis, with DRB1 showing the most and HLA-C the fewest.

Germline loops: CDR1 SGHAT, CDR2 FQNNGV. This CDR3 spans 15 amino acids. V gave up 4 bases and J gave up 5 bases; unmatched junction bases: 11. Primers: 60 Vbeta forward and 13 Jbeta reverse. Clones were read by immunoSEQ multiplex PCR, and TCRdb kept only the in-frame ones, dropping some. The data hold 95,000 to 150,000 clones, with 65% to 80% observed a single time. With respect to this clone: Its specificity is not known.

Donors consisted of healthy bone marrow donors. Sequences were obtained from PBMCs. The genes are TRBV11-2 and TRBJ2-7; 7 bases are shared with TRBD2. The receptor's source is a young man in good health and CMV-seronegative. CDR3 in amino acids: CASSWWGGRRDEQYF. In nucleotides, the CDR3 is TGTGCCAGCAGCTGGTGGGGCGGGAGAAGAGACGAGCAGTACTTC. Drawing the rest from reference TRBV11-2 and TRBJ2-7, the complete variable domain is EAGVAQSPRYKIIEKRQSVAFWCNPISGHATLYWYQQILGQGPKLLIQFQNNGVVDDSQLPKDRFSAERLKGVDSTLKIQPAKLEDSAVYLCASSWWGGRRDEQYFGPGTRLTVT.